What follows are 22 T cell receptor beta chains derived from one specimen sequenced in a study of blood T cell repertoires in COVID-19. Measured with immunoSEQ multiplex PCR; TCRdb has only the in-frame clones, and not every one. The table includes a few hundred thousand clones, 87% detected once. Sample: peripheral blood. The receptors come from a man aged 18 to 30 with active or convalescent COVID-19.

This chain links TRBV9 with TRBJ1-1; 10 bases line up with TRBD1. The CDR3 has 13 amino acids. Germline V gene data show CDR1 as SGDLS and CDR2 as YYNGEE. The ends lost 3 bases at V and 9 bases at J; junction bases unmatched: 5. CDR3 sequence reads: CASSGSGQGKAFF. DNA of the CDR3: TGTGCCAGCAGCGGCTCGGGACAGGGGAAAGCTTTCTTT.

This chain uses TRBV27 with TRBJ2-3; D perhaps matches TRBD2 (6 bases). Between the trimmed V and J ends, which lost 4 bases and 1 base, there was a span of 9 bases. This CDR3 is built from 14 residues. Germline-derived CDR1 and CDR2 are MNHEY and SMNVEV (reference sequence). The DNA for the CDR3 is TGTGCCAGCAGTTGGGCTAGCGGCACAGATACGCAGTATTTT. It translates to CASSWASGTDTQYF.

The rearrangement uses TRBV28 and TRBJ1-5; D is undetermined. The germline gives CDR1 MDHEN, CDR2 SYDVKM. The CDR3 extends over 15 amino acids. Trimming took 2 bases from V and 1 from J, leaving 9 bases between them. The CDR3 DNA follows: TGTGCCAGCAGTTTACCCCCAGGAAGCAATCAGCCCCAGCATTTT. This translates into CASSLPPGSNQPQHF.

This rearrangement joins TRBV5-4 to TRBJ2-3; 12 bases map to TRBD2. V dropped 5 bases and J dropped 6; count of bases not matched to a gene: 7. Germline lookup yields CDR1 SGHNT and CDR2 YYREEE (reference sequence). CDR3 length: 15 amino acids. The CDR3 sequence: CASSPTSGSSDTQYF. CDR3 bases: TGTGCCAGCAGTCCGACTAGCGGGAGTTCGGATACGCAGTATTTT.

This clone has just one count. This chain joins TRBV2 and TRBJ2-2, with D possibly TRBD1 on 5 matching bases. Per the germline V gene, CDR1 is SNHLY and CDR2 is FYNNEI. The CDR3 covers 13 residues. V was pared by 7 bases and J by 5 bases, with 11 bases between. DNA of the CDR3: TGTGCCAGCACCGCCCAGGGAACCGGGGAGCTGTTTTTT. Amino acid sequence: CASTAQGTGELFF. The whole variable domain, remainder taken from reference TRBV2 and TRBJ2-2, is EPEVTQTPSHQVTQMGQEVILRCVPISNHLYFYWYRQILGQKVEFLVSFYNNEISEKSEIFDDQFSVERPDGSNFTLKIRSTKLEDSAMYFCASTAQGTGELFFGEGSRLTVL.

The rearrangement uses TRBV3-1 (or the pseudogene TRBV3-2) and TRBJ1-1; 7 positions match TRBD1. Germline V CDR1 and CDR2: LGHDT, YNNKEL (reference sequence). J gave up 3 bases and V 2 bases, and 12 bases lay outside the gene matches. The CDR3 is 17 amino acids. The CDR3 DNA reads TGTGCCAGCAGCCAAAAAGTGGGGGGACAGACATACACTGAAGCTTTCTTT. This translates into CASSQKVGGQTYTEAFF.

The chain has TRBV19 and TRBJ2-2, with 12 bases fitting TRBD2. The germline CDR1 and CDR2 sequences are LNHDA and SQIVND (reference sequence). This CDR3 contains 14 residues. V dropped 7 bases and J dropped 6; count of bases not matched to a gene: 3. CDR3 nucleotides: TGTGCCAGTAAAACTAGCGGGAGGCCCGGGGAGCTGTTTTTT. This sequence encodes CASKTSGRPGELFF.

The V and J genes are TRBV18 and TRBJ2-1, with 10 bases that match TRBD2. CDR3 length: 15 amino acids. The V gene end was trimmed by 4 bases and the J gene end by 5 bases; junction bases not matched to a gene: 5. The V gene's germline CDR1 is KGHSH and CDR2 LQKENI. CDR3 protein: CASSHGLAENNEQFF. The CDR3 bases are TGTGCCAGCTCACACGGACTAGCGGAAAACAATGAGCAGTTCTTC.

The chain joins TRBV7-6 to TRBJ1-2; a possible D gene is TRBD1 (5 bases). Germline values: CDR1 SGHVS, CDR2 FNYEAQ. V shed 5 bases and J shed 4 bases, with 14 bases lying between them. There are 14 residues in the CDR3. The CDR3 reads CASSPRGGTYGYTF. CDR3 DNA sequence: TGTGCCAGCAGCCCACGGGGGGGTACCTATGGCTACACCTTC.

This chain connects TRBV6-5 to TRBJ2-7, with D possibly matching TRBD2 (6 bases). Trimming took 2 bases from V and 5 from J, leaving 13 bases between them. Germline CDR1 and CDR2: MNHEY and SVGAGI. The CDR3 has 14 residues. The CDR3 here is CASSYGGSWNEQYF. DNA for the CDR3: TGTGCCAGCAGTTACGGGGGGTCGTGGAACGAGCAGTACTTC.

The rearrangement joins TRBV27 to TRBJ1-6; no firm D call. V was cut by 6 bases and J by 7 bases, with 16 bases left in between. The CDR3 is 15 residues long. Germline lookup yields CDR1 MNHEY and CDR2 SMNVEV (reference sequence). CDR3 protein: CASSPIGTVNSPLHF. DNA of the CDR3: TGTGCCAGCAGCCCGATAGGAACAGTGAATTCACCCCTCCACTTT.

This clone was observed once. The chain carries TRBV7-6 and TRBJ2-1; D is unclear. The V gene lost 1 base and the J gene lost 5 bases, with 3 bases spanning the gap. This CDR3 has 12 residues. CDR1 is SGHVS and CDR2 is FNYEAQ in the germline V gene. The DNA of the CDR3 is TGTGCCAGCAGCTTAGTTAACAATGAGCAGTTCTTC. It encodes CASSLVNNEQFF.

The chain joins TRBV11-2 to TRBJ2-5; 7 nucleotides line up with TRBD2. The germline V gene has CDR1 SGHAT and CDR2 FQNNGV. V shed 4 bases and J 9 bases; nucleotides not matched to a gene: 11. The CDR3 is 14 amino acids. In DNA form, the CDR3 reads TGTGCCAGCAGCTCCACTAGCGCCTCCGGGGCCCAGTACTTC. Residues: CASSSTSASGAQYF.

The genes are TRBV10-3 and TRBJ2-7; possible D gene TRBD1, 5 bases. Germline loops: CDR1 ENHRY, CDR2 SYGVKD. The V gene lost 3 bases and the J gene lost 8 bases, with 11 bases spanning the gap. The CDR3 extends over 12 amino acids. The CDR3 bases are TGTGCCATCAGTGACGACGCAGGGAAGCAGTACTTC. Its translation: CAISDDAGKQYF.

This CDR3 reads CASSSPGGNRYEQYF. In DNA, the CDR3 is TGTGCCAGCAGTTCCCCGGGGGGGAACCGGTACGAGCAGTACTTC. The rearrangement joins TRBV28 to TRBJ2-7; 8 nucleotides align to TRBD2. The J segment lost 4 bases and the V segment lost 4 bases, leaving 9 bases of the junction unmatched. CDR1 and CDR2 from the germline V gene are MDHEN and SYDVKM. The CDR3 covers 15 residues.

The V call is TRBV2, the J call TRBJ1-2; possible D gene TRBD1, 6 bases. Germline CDR1 is SNHLY and CDR2 is FYNNEI. V lost 2 bases, J lost 4 bases, and 11 bases lay in between. This CDR3 has 14 residues. CDR3 in amino acids: CASSESYRAYGYTF. The CDR3 DNA reads as TGTGCCAGCAGTGAATCTTACAGGGCCTATGGCTACACCTTC.

The J gene is TRBJ1-3, the V gene TRBV11-2; D is unclear. CDR1 is SGHAT, CDR2 FQNNGV, per germline. This CDR3 has 16 amino acids. Trimming removed 1 base from V and 0 bases from J, with 10 bases in between. CDR3 region: CASSLGGRSSGNTIYF. In DNA form, the CDR3 reads TGTGCCAGCAGCTTAGGCGGGCGTAGCTCTGGAAACACCATATATTTT.

V gene TRBV5-1 combines with J gene TRBJ2-1; D ambiguous. The CDR3 sequence is 12 residues long. V lost 3 bases and J lost 6, with 7 bases in between. Per germline, CDR1 SGHRS and CDR2 YFSETQ. The CDR3 DNA reads TGCGCCAGCAGCTCCAGTTTCAATGAGCAGTTCTTC. The encoded protein is CASSSSFNEQFF.

CDR3 in DNA: TGTGCCAGCAGTTTATTTAGAGGGGGCGCAGGAGATACGCAGTATTTT. This codes for CASSLFRGGAGDTQYF. The chain couples TRBV28 to TRBJ2-3, with 7 bases matching TRBD1. J lost 5 bases, V lost 1 base, and 9 bases had no gene match. CDR1 MDHEN and CDR2 SYDVKM come from the germline V gene. The CDR3 sequence is 16 residues long.

The genes are TRBV7-9 and TRBJ2-1; maybe TRBD2 (6 bases). This CDR3 is 15 amino acids long. CDR1 is SEHNR, CDR2 FQNEAQ, per germline (reference sequence). Trimming cost V 3 bases and J 5 bases, with 14 bases left between them. CDR3 region: CASSFLGGDHNEQFF. For the CDR3, the DNA is TGTGCCAGCAGCTTCCTGGGGGGAGACCACAATGAGCAGTTCTTC.

CDR3 sequence: CASSFGTANGNEQFF. The DNA for the CDR3 is TGCGCCAGCAGCTTCGGGACAGCGAATGGCAATGAGCAGTTCTTC. This chain links TRBV5-1 with TRBJ2-1; 7 bases align to TRBD1. The CDR3 covers 15 residues. Germline V gene sequence: CDR1 SGHRS, CDR2 YFSETQ. Trimming took 2 bases from V and 6 from J; bases not matched to a gene: 8.

This chain links TRBV29-1 with TRBJ1-1; D possibly corresponds to TRBD1 (5 bases). Germline assignment: CDR1 SQVTM and CDR2 ANQGSEA. V lost 7 bases, J lost 5 bases, and 14 bases lay in between. CDR3 size: 12 residues. In nucleotides, the CDR3 is TGCAGCGCCCAAGGGGTAGGAACTGAAGCTTTCTTT. Translating gives CSAQGVGTEAFF.